There are many counts of the clone carrying this T cell receptor (beta chain). What it binds is not known. No progression to ophthalmopathy during 18 months of follow-up defined stable disease. The study enrolled patients aged 18 to 65 with newly diagnosed hyperthyroidism of under 2 months' duration. These data belong to a study of T cells in Graves' hyperthyroidism and ophthalmopathy. Study-level points and caveats: The authors' 13 V-J model separated ophthalmopathy from stable hyperthyroidism.

CDR3 length: 14 amino acids. V gave up 0 bases and J gave up 6 bases, with 12 bases separating them. The germline V gene has CDR1 SGDLS and CDR2 YYNGEE. The TCR beta CDR3 regions underwent amplification using RNA transcripts as the source. The HTBI set primed first-round TCR CDR3 RT-PCR. TCRdb reanalysed the multiplex PCR reads using MiXCR and keeps one entry per CDR3 protein. This sample has 500,000 to 600,000 distinct CDR3 sequences, with 46% found just once. The chain recombines TRBV9 with TRBJ1-2; no clear D gene. The receptor was derived from a woman aged 18-30 years with Graves' hyperthyroidism. The sample taken for sequencing was peripheral blood or thyroid tissue (not recorded which). CDR3 nucleotides: TGTGCCAGCAGCGTAGGGATAGACCCTCATGGCTACACCTTC. Amino acids: CASSVGIDPHGYTF.